The following is a T cell receptor beta chain sequence with its context. As yet, its antigen is unknown. The data were produced by immunoSEQ multiplex PCR, yet TCRdb's version contains in-frame clones alone and is incomplete. Of 50,000 to 70,000 clones listed, 85% to 95% are singletons. This entry comes from a study of cytomegalovirus exposure and HLA in healthy donors. General study points: Whilst most TCR sequences proved rare, a subset of public TCRs occurred across many donors. The study flagged roughly 160 TCR beta chains as cytomegalovirus-associated.

CDR1 and CDR2 (germline): MNHEY, SVGAGI. V was pared by 7 bases and J by 2 bases, with 11 bases between. There are 13 residues in the CDR3. Material: PBMCs. The chain uses TRBV6-5 and TRBJ1-2; D gene unclear. This TCR derives from a woman aged 18-35 years in good health and CMV-seropositive. The CDR3: CASTLGLNYGYTF. The CDR3 region has the DNA TGTGCCAGCACTTTAGGACTGAACTATGGCTACACCTTC.